Each of the 31 T cell receptor beta chains below was sequenced from the same sample in a study of cytomegalovirus exposure and HLA in healthy donors. In the PCR, 60 Vbeta and 13 Jbeta primers were used. Data came from immunoSEQ multiplex PCR; TCRdb stores just in-frame clones and leaves some out. The data hold approximately 150,000 clones, with roughly 87% observed a single time. Sample: PBMCs. The receptor source for this set is a woman in her 40s in good health and CMV-seronegative.

V gene TRBV10-3 combines with J gene TRBJ2-3; 11 nucleotides match TRBD2. Trimming cost V 5 bases and J 9 bases; bases outside gene matches: 7. This CDR3 has 14 residues. The germline gives CDR1 ENHRY, CDR2 SYGVKD. This CDR3 reads CAISLLAGVNTQYF. In DNA form, the CDR3 reads TGTGCCATCAGTCTACTAGCGGGAGTCAACACGCAGTATTTT.

The V call is TRBV7-8, the J call TRBJ1-2, with 8 bases that match TRBD1. The V gene's germline CDR1 is SGHVS and CDR2 FQNEAQ. The CDR3 runs to 16 residues. V shed 5 bases, J shed 3 bases, and the junction held 11 bases outside the gene matches. CDR3 residues: CASSPISRGLHYGYTF. The CDR3 region has the DNA TGTGCCAGCAGCCCAATATCCAGGGGGCTACACTATGGCTACACCTTC.

The chain carries TRBV27 and TRBJ1-1, with a weak D call TRBD1 (5 bases). Per the germline V gene, CDR1 is MNHEY and CDR2 is SMNVEV (reference sequence). Trimming took 10 bases from V and 4 from J, leaving 13 bases between them. CDR3 length equals 12 residues. CDR3 residues: CATRIGGTEAFF. The CDR3 nucleotides are TGTGCCACCCGCATCGGGGGCACTGAAGCTTTCTTT.

CDR3 coding DNA: TGTGCCAGCAGTGAGTGGGAGGGCGCGGCAGATACGCAGTATTTT. Translating gives CASSEWEGAADTQYF. The chain uses TRBV2 and TRBJ2-3; 7 positions match TRBD2. CDR3 length: 15 residues. The germline V gene encodes CDR1 SNHLY and CDR2 FYNNEI. V was pared by 3 bases and J by 4 bases, with 7 bases of the junction left unmatched.

The rearrangement uses TRBV5-4 and TRBJ2-7, with 7 bases identical to TRBD1. Per the germline V gene, CDR1 is SGHNT and CDR2 is YYREEE (reference sequence). The CDR3 covers 14 residues. With 4 bases clipped from V and 3 bases from J, the junction kept 7 bases outside the gene matches. CDR3 protein: CASSSRDSNYEQYF. CDR3 coding DNA: TGTGCCAGCAGCAGCCGGGACAGCAACTACGAGCAGTACTTC.

The chain combines TRBV6-1 with TRBJ2-5, with D maybe TRBD1 (5 bases). This CDR3 has 15 residues. The germline V and J ends were trimmed by 6 bases and 7 bases, with 21 bases remaining between them. Germline V gene data show CDR1 as MNHNS and CDR2 as SASEGT. DNA for the CDR3: TGTGCCAGCAGGGGTCAGGGATCAATTATACGGACCCAGTACTTC. Amino acids: CASRGQGSIIRTQYF.

The DNA for the CDR3 is TGTGCCAGCAGTATTCGGACTAGCGGGAGGGAAACCTACGAGCAGTACTTC. Amino acids: CASSIRTSGRETYEQYF. This chain connects TRBV28 to TRBJ2-7; TRBD2 agrees at 15 bases. The CDR3 loop spans 17 amino acids. Germline loops: CDR1 MDHEN, CDR2 SYDVKM. V lost 5 bases, J lost 2 bases, and 7 bases stayed unmatched.

This chain uses TRBV5-1 with TRBJ2-7; perhaps TRBD2 as D (5 bases). The CDR3 consists of 13 residues. Germline V gene lookup returns CDR1 SGHRS and CDR2 YFSETQ. With 7 bases removed from V and 5 bases from J, the gap between germline ends came to 16 bases. Here the CDR3 DNA reads TGCGCCAGCCAAGGGAGTTCTCTGAACGAGCAGTACTTC. This sequence encodes CASQGSSLNEQYF.

The V and J genes are TRBV5-8 and TRBJ1-1; perhaps TRBD1 as D (6 bases). Per germline, CDR1 SGHTS and CDR2 YDEGEE. The CDR3 has 16 residues. With 6 bases removed from V and 0 bases from J, the gap between germline ends came to 18 bases. The CDR3: CASIGSGVGMNTEAFF. CDR3 DNA: TGTGCCAGCATCGGTTCAGGGGTAGGGATGAACACTGAAGCTTTCTTT.

The chain has TRBV2 and TRBJ2-7; 12 positions agree with TRBD2. Germline V CDR1 and CDR2: SNHLY, FYNNEI. The junction had 10 bases not matched to a gene; V was cut back by 4 bases and J by 3 bases. The CDR3 consists of 17 residues. The CDR3 DNA reads as TGTGCCAGCAGTGCGGGCCTAGCGGGAGGGCCCGGCTACGAGCAGTACTTC. Amino acids: CASSAGLAGGPGYEQYF.

The V and J genes are TRBV7-8 and TRBJ2-3, with TRBD1 as a possible D gene (5 bases). CDR3 length: 16 amino acids. V lost 7 bases, J lost 6 bases, and 23 bases lay in between. The germline V gene encodes CDR1 SGHVS and CDR2 FQNEAQ. CDR3 loop: CASKSTWARAQDTQYF. CDR3 nucleotide sequence: TGTGCCAGCAAATCGACCTGGGCCAGGGCTCAGGATACGCAGTATTTT.

This chain links TRBV11-3 with TRBJ2-2; 10 bases fit TRBD1. The CDR3 has 16 amino acids. Germline V lookup: CDR1 SGHNT, CDR2 YENEEA. V lost 0 bases to trimming and J lost 8 bases; unmatched junction nucleotides: 6. In nucleotides, the CDR3 is TGTGCCAGCAGCTTAGATGGACAGGGGGTTCTGGGGGAGCTGTTTTTT. Translating gives CASSLDGQGVLGELFF.

Note on this clone: One end of the junction varies from germline; a read error may be responsible. The CDR3 coding sequence is TGTTCCAGCAGCTACTCCGACAGGGGGGGGACCCAGTACTTC. It encodes CSSSYSDRGGTQYF. This chain links TRBV7-9 with TRBJ2-5; the match to TRBD1 covers 9 bases. The CDR3 has 14 amino acids. Germline V gene lookup returns CDR1 SEHNR and CDR2 FQNEAQ (reference sequence).

The CDR3 nucleotides are TGCGCCAGCAGCGAGACAGGGACTACAGATACGCAGTATTTT. It yields the protein CASSETGTTDTQYF. The chain couples TRBV5-1 to TRBJ2-3, with a tentative D call TRBD1 (7 bases). The CDR3 has 14 residues. The V gene's germline CDR1 is SGHRS and CDR2 YFSETQ. V lost 4 bases and J lost 3, with 12 bases in between.

The V gene is TRBV28, the J gene TRBJ2-5, with 13 bases aligning to TRBD2. In germline, CDR1 is MDHEN, CDR2 SYDVKM. The CDR3 length is 20 residues. The J segment lost 1 base and the V segment lost 1 base, leaving 12 bases of the junction unmatched. The DNA of the CDR3 is TGTGCCAGCAGTTTATCTTGGACTAGCGGGAGACCAACCAGCCAAGAGACCCAGTACTTC. It yields the protein CASSLSWTSGRPTSQETQYF. The full variable domain, rest sourced from reference TRBV28 and TRBJ2-5, is DVKVTQSSRYLVKRTGEKVFLECVQDMDHENMFWYRQDPGLGLRLIYFSYDVKMKEKGDIPEGYSVSREKKERFSLILESASTNQTSMYLCASSLSWTSGRPTSQETQYFGPGTRLLVL.

The V gene is TRBV6-1, the J gene TRBJ1-1, with no clear D. The V gene's germline CDR1 is MNHNS and CDR2 SASEGT. The CDR3 contains 12 residues. Trimming stripped 4 bases from V and 4 bases from J, with 7 bases between. CDR3 in DNA: TGTGCCAGCAGTGGTCGGGGCACTGAAGCTTTCTTT. This gives the protein CASSGRGTEAFF.

J is TRBJ2-1 and V is TRBV7-2, with TRBD2 matching over 7 bases. Germline V lookup: CDR1 SGHTA, CDR2 FQGNSA. V shed 5 bases and J 6 bases; nucleotides not matched to a gene: 10. The CDR3 has 15 residues. In DNA form, the CDR3 reads TGTGCCAGCAGCCTAGGGTGGGGGGGAGGCAATGAGCAGTTCTTC. This gives the protein CASSLGWGGGNEQFF.

The V and J genes are TRBV6-6 and TRBJ1-3; D is unclear. CDR1 is MNHNY and CDR2 is SVGAGI in the germline V gene (reference sequence). The V gene lost 5 bases and the J gene lost 0 bases, with 11 bases spanning the gap. CDR3 length: 15 residues. The CDR3 reads CASSTLGVSGNTIYF. CDR3 DNA sequence: TGTGCCAGCAGTACCCTCGGGGTCTCTGGAAACACCATATATTTT.

V usage is TRBV7-9 and J usage is TRBJ2-5; 8 bases are shared with TRBD2. CDR1 is SEHNR and CDR2 is FQNEAQ in the germline V gene (reference sequence). CDR3 size: 13 residues. J was trimmed by 1 base and V by 10 bases; bases with no gene match: 5. CDR3: CATGGTTQETQYF. The CDR3 nucleotides read TGTGCCACGGGGGGGACTACCCAAGAGACCCAGTACTTC.

This clone was picked up one time. The chain joins TRBV2 to TRBJ1-4; 9 positions match TRBD1. V gave up 7 bases and J gave up 7 bases; unmatched junction bases: 10. This CDR3 is built from 15 residues. Germline CDR1 is SNHLY and CDR2 is FYNNEI. CDR3 nucleotide sequence: TGTGCCAGCAATGGACAGGGGACTTGGGGTGAAAAACTGTTTTTT. This gives the protein CASNGQGTWGEKLFF.

In DNA form, the CDR3 reads TGTGCCAGCAGTTCAACTACGCGGGGGAGGGGTTTGAATGAGCAGTTCTTC. Translating it yields CASSSTTRGRGLNEQFF. The rearrangement links TRBV7-9 to TRBJ2-1, with 7 nucleotides matching TRBD2. The CDR3 is 17 amino acids. V gave up 6 bases and J gave up 7 bases; unmatched junction bases: 18. Germline V gene data show CDR1 as SEHNR and CDR2 as FQNEAQ (reference sequence).

J is TRBJ2-3 and V is TRBV5-4; TRBD2 might be the D (6 bases). V shed 0 bases and J shed 5 bases, with 13 bases lying between them. Per the germline V gene, CDR1 is SGHNT and CDR2 is YYREEE (reference sequence). This CDR3 spans 15 amino acids. In DNA form, the CDR3 reads TGTGCCAGCAGCTTGGGGACTAAAGAAGGAGATACGCAGTATTTT. This codes for CASSLGTKEGDTQYF. Full variable domain (outside the CDR3, taken from reference TRBV5-4 and TRBJ2-3): ETGVTQSPTHLIKTRGQQVTLRCSSQSGHNTVSWYQQALGQGPQFIFQYYREEENGRGNFPPRFSGLQFPNYSSELNVNALELDDSALYLCASSLGTKEGDTQYFGPGTRLTVL.

The V gene is TRBV30, the J gene TRBJ1-2, with D possibly matching TRBD1 (5 bases). The V gene lost 0 bases and the J gene lost 3 bases, with 14 bases spanning the gap. CDR3 length equals 15 residues. From germline, CDR1 is GTSNPN and CDR2 SVGIG (reference sequence). CDR3 sequence reads: CAWSVFYKGDYGYTF. In DNA form, the CDR3 reads TGTGCCTGGAGTGTCTTCTACAAAGGGGACTATGGCTACACCTTC.

The rearrangement uses TRBV5-1 and TRBJ1-1; possibly TRBD1 for D (6 bases). Trimming left V 4 bases short and J 0 bases short, with 13 bases between. Germline assignment: CDR1 SGHRS and CDR2 YFSETQ. The CDR3 sequence is 15 residues long. Here the CDR3 DNA reads TGCGCCAGCAGCGTGACAGGCGGCTTGAACACTGAAGCTTTCTTT. Its protein product is CASSVTGGLNTEAFF.

As concerns this clone: Sequence at one end of the junction differs from germline and may be a read error. CDR3 residues: CSSSFGGPDTQYF. The CDR3 DNA is TGTTCCAGCAGCTTCGGGGGACCAGATACGCAGTATTTT. V usage is TRBV7-9 and J usage is TRBJ2-3, with D tentatively TRBD2 (6 bases). This CDR3 is built from 13 residues. CDR1 SEHNR and CDR2 FQNEAQ come from the germline V gene (reference sequence).

The rearrangement joins TRBV6-5 to TRBJ1-2; 7 positions agree with TRBD1. From germline, CDR1 is MNHEY and CDR2 SVGAGI. The CDR3 consists of 15 residues. The trim removed 1 base at V and 5 bases at J, leaving 7 bases unmatched. The CDR3 DNA sequence: TGTGCCAGCAGTTACTTTATAGGGGGCGCGTATGGCTACACCTTC. Amino acid sequence: CASSYFIGGAYGYTF.

V and J are TRBV6-6 and TRBJ2-5; D unclear. The CDR3 spans 16 residues. Germline V lookup: CDR1 MNHNY, CDR2 SVGAGI (reference sequence). V was shortened by 6 bases and J by 5 bases, with 22 bases between the two germline ends. CDR3 in DNA: TGTGCCAGCAGGGAAAGATACTTAGATTCTAGGGAGACCCAGTACTTC. Residues: CASRERYLDSRETQYF.

This clone has only one observation. The chain joins TRBV4-1 to TRBJ2-1; D uncertain. In germline, CDR1 is MGHRA, CDR2 YSYEKL. The V and J ends lost 2 bases and 6 bases respectively, with 11 bases between them. The CDR3 runs to 14 residues. The chain's CDR3 is CASSQKALTNEQFF. Written as DNA, the CDR3 is TGCGCCAGCAGCCAAAAAGCCCTAACCAATGAGCAGTTCTTC.

This clone has a single count. The chain combines TRBV2 with TRBJ2-3, with 7 bases aligning to TRBD2. The CDR3 runs 18 residues. With 3 bases clipped from V and 2 bases from J, the junction kept 14 bases outside the gene matches. Germline CDR1 SNHLY, CDR2 FYNNEI. Written as DNA, the CDR3 is TGTGCCAGCAGTGATACTTTTGGGGGGGAGGCCCACACAGATACGCAGTATTTT. Translating it yields CASSDTFGGEAHTDTQYF.

This rearrangement joins TRBV28 to TRBJ2-5, with 7 nucleotides matching TRBD1. The DNA matches TRBJ2-7 better at its end, which makes the J call doubtful. Germline-derived CDR1 and CDR2 are MDHEN and SYDVKM. The CDR3 consists of 13 residues. The CDR3 protein is CASRNRGSYEQYF. The CDR3 DNA reads as TGTGCCAGCAGAAACAGGGGATCCTACGAGCAGTACTTC.

In DNA, the CDR3 is TGCGCCAGCAGCCAAGAGCAGGGAGGTTACGAGCAGTACTTC. Protein: CASSQEQGGYEQYF. The chain carries TRBV4-1 and TRBJ2-7; D possibly corresponds to TRBD2 (6 bases). The germline V and J ends were trimmed by 0 bases and 4 bases, with 10 bases remaining between them. CDR1 is MGHRA and CDR2 is YSYEKL in the germline V gene. This CDR3 is 14 amino acids long.